One and the same sample provided the 14 T cell receptor beta chains below, sequenced in a study of T cells in women clearing cervical HPV infection. Here immunoSEQ multiplex PCR was the method, and the copy in TCRdb shows in-frame clones only, minus some. The repertoire table contains more than 20,000 clones. The specimen was blood buffy coat. Source of these receptors: a woman aged 18 to 75 with a cervical HPV16 infection that either progressed to CIN3+ or cleared (not recorded which).

To note about this clone: Sequencing ends 3 residues short of the CDR3 end; the germline J gene provides the rest. The rearrangement joins TRBV6-2 or TRBV6-3 to TRBJ2-1; TRBD1 agrees at 7 bases. The CDR3 runs 16 residues. Germline CDR1 is MNHEY and CDR2 is SVGEGT. V shed 6 bases and J 4 bases; nucleotides not matched to a gene: 12. The CDR3 sequence is CASRPQQGFQYNEQFF. The sequenced part of the CDR3 DNA is TGTGCCAGCAGACCCCAACAGGGGTTCCAATACAATGAG.

Points on this clone: The read ends 3 residues early relative to the CDR3; the germline J gene fills the gap. The rearrangement uses TRBV7-2 and TRBJ1-2; maybe TRBD1 (6 bases). The V gene's germline CDR1 is SGHTA and CDR2 FQGNSA. The CDR3 runs to 15 residues. CDR3: CASSKAGRGGYDYTF. CDR3 DNA, as far as it was read: TGTGCCAGCAGCAAAGCGGGGCGGGGGGGCTACGAC.

About this clone itself: The CDR3 is cut off 3 residues early in the read; its end comes from the germline J gene. The chain couples TRBV6-2 or TRBV6-3 to TRBJ2-1; possible D gene TRBD2, 6 bases. The length of the CDR3 is 15 residues. The germline V gene encodes CDR1 MNHEY and CDR2 SVGEGT. The V end was cut by 7 bases, the J end by 5 bases, with 18 bases between. The sequenced part of the CDR3 DNA is TGTGCCAGCAAGTCTGGGGCTAGCGCTCACAATGAG. Protein product: CASKSGASAHNE. The full CDR3 reads CASKSGASAHNEQFF.

Of note for this clone: The read comes to an end 3 residues before the CDR3 does, leaving the germline J gene to fill in the end. V gene TRBV20-1 combines with J gene TRBJ1-3, with 8 bases lining up with TRBD1. The CDR3 is 15 residues long. Germline lookup yields CDR1 DFQATT and CDR2 SNEGSKA (reference sequence). V was clipped by 4 bases and J by 3 bases; unmatched bases: 8. The CDR3 region is CSAIPDRALGNTIYF. The covered CDR3 bases are TGCAGTGCTATCCCGGACAGGGCCCTTGGAAACACC.

A word on this clone: The missing CDR3 end, 3 residues past where the read stops, is filled in from the germline J gene. The chain links TRBV5-4 to TRBJ2-7; 10 bases align to TRBD2. Trimming took 3 bases from V and 6 from J; bases not matched to a gene: 6. There are 14 residues in the CDR3. Germline loops: CDR1 SGHNT, CDR2 YYREEE (reference sequence). The sequenced CDR3 bases are TGTGCCAGCAGCTACGGGACTAGCGCCCGCGAG. This gives the protein CASSYGTSARE. Given in full, the CDR3 is CASSYGTSAREQYF.

Worth noting for this clone: The read ends 3 residues early relative to the CDR3; the germline J gene fills the gap. The chain recombines TRBV13 with TRBJ2-5; 12 nucleotides align to TRBD1. The CDR3 is made up of 15 amino acids. Unmatched junction bases numbered 3, after V lost 3 bases and J lost 4 bases. Looked up from germline, CDR1 is PRHDT and CDR2 is FYEKMQ (reference sequence). The CDR3 region is CASSFGTGGVETQYF. The sequenced CDR3 bases are TGTGCCAGCAGCTTCGGGACAGGGGGCGTAGAGACC.

Details on this clone: Read coverage stops 3 residues before the CDR3 terminus; the germline J gene supplies the remainder. The chain carries TRBV7-2 and TRBJ2-7, with D unresolved. Germline V CDR1 and CDR2: SGHTA, FQGNSA. V was trimmed by 2 bases and J by 1 base, leaving 6 bases between them. The CDR3 consists of 13 residues. CDR3 sequence reads: CASSLLVSYEQYF. The sequenced CDR3 bases are TGTGCCAGCAGCTTATTAGTATCCTACGAG. The complete variable domain, with remaining parts taken from reference TRBV7-2 and TRBJ2-7, reads GAGVSQSPSNKVTEKGKDVELRCDPISGHTALYWYRQSLGQGLEFLIYFQGNSAPDKSGLPSDRFSAERTGGSVSTLTIQRTQQEDSAVYLCASSLLVSYEQYFGPGTRLTVT.

Comments on this clone: The CDR3 end lies 3 residues beyond the end of the read and is filled in from the germline J gene. The gene calls are TRBV4-1 and TRBJ2-5; 12 bases are shared with TRBD2. In germline, CDR1 is MGHRA, CDR2 YSYEKL. The length of the CDR3 is 18 residues. The J segment lost 5 bases and the V segment lost 0 bases, leaving 10 bases of the junction unmatched. The CDR3 bases that were read are TGCGCCAGCAGCCAAGAGTCTAGCGGGGGGGTTAGTTGGGAGACC. Translating it yields CASSQESSGGVSWET. The CDR3, in full, reads CASSQESSGGVSWETQYF.

Turning to this clone: Read data end 3 residues before the CDR3 end; the end is taken from the germline J gene. The V gene is TRBV11-2, the J gene TRBJ2-3; a weak D match, TRBD2 (6 bases). The germline V gene has CDR1 SGHAT and CDR2 FQNNGV. The CDR3 contains 15 residues. V was clipped by 1 base and J by 1 base, with 9 bases between them. CDR3 DNA, as far as it was read: TGTGCCAGCAGCTTAGTTAGCGGAGGCACAGATACG. It translates to CASSLVSGGTDT. The whole CDR3 sequence is CASSLVSGGTDTQYF.

On this clone: From the germline J gene comes the end of the CDR3, since the read stops 3 residues before it. The chain has TRBV19 and TRBJ1-1, with 7 bases lining up with TRBD1. This CDR3 has 15 residues. The junction had 6 bases not matched to a gene; V was cut back by 4 bases and J by 1 base. Germline V gene sequence: CDR1 LNHDA, CDR2 SQIVND (reference sequence). The CDR3 DNA, read in part, is TGTGCCAGTAGTAGTCGGGACAGCCCGAACACTGAA. Its protein product is CASSSRDSPNTE. The full CDR3 is CASSSRDSPNTEAFF.

As to this clone: The read terminates 3 residues before the CDR3 end, so the remaining end is supplied by the germline J gene. V usage is TRBV11-1 and J usage is TRBJ2-5; 7 bases align to TRBD1. This CDR3 region has 12 residues. Germline V gives CDR1 SGHAT, CDR2 FQDESV (reference sequence). Losses at the gene ends were 6 bases for V and 5 bases for J; bases not matched to a gene: 3. The CDR3 sequence: CASSDRVETQYF. CDR3 bases read: TGTGCCAGCAGTGACAGGGTGGAGACC.

Details on this clone: The observed sequence ends 3 residues before the CDR3 terminus, with the missing tail filled in from the germline J gene. The V gene is TRBV20-1, the J gene TRBJ2-7, with TRBD1 matching 9 bases. CDR3 size: 13 residues. CDR1 DFQATT and CDR2 SNEGSKA come from the germline V gene (reference sequence). V shed 4 bases and J 2 bases; nucleotides not matched to a gene: 3. Incomplete CDR3 DNA: TGCAGTGCTAAAGGGACAGGGCCCTACGAG. Its protein product is CSAKGTGPYE. The whole CDR3 sequence reads CSAKGTGPYEQYF.

Comment on this clone: At one of its ends the junction is not consistent with the germline gene, which may arise from a read error. The read finishes 3 residues shy of the CDR3 end, and the germline J gene is used to complete it. V and J are TRBV4-2 and TRBJ2-2; 8 nucleotides line up with TRBD1. Germline loops: CDR1 LGHNA, CDR2 YNFKEQ. There are 15 residues in the CDR3. The covered CDR3 bases are TGCGCCAGCAGCCAAGCGCAGGGGGCTCCCGGGGAG. Translation gives CASSQAQGAPGE. The whole CDR3 reads CASSQAQGAPGELFF.

With regard to this clone: The CDR3 goes on 3 residues after the read ends, and that part is filled in from the germline J gene. The rearrangement uses TRBV30 and TRBJ1-5; D is uncertain. Germline V lookup: CDR1 GTSNPN, CDR2 SVGIG (reference sequence). With 0 bases removed from V and 6 bases from J, the gap between germline ends came to 12 bases. The CDR3 spans 14 residues. The covered CDR3 bases are TGTGCCTGGAGTGTTAGGCAGGAAGTTCAGCCC. It encodes CAWSVRQEVQP. In full, the CDR3 is CAWSVRQEVQPQHF.